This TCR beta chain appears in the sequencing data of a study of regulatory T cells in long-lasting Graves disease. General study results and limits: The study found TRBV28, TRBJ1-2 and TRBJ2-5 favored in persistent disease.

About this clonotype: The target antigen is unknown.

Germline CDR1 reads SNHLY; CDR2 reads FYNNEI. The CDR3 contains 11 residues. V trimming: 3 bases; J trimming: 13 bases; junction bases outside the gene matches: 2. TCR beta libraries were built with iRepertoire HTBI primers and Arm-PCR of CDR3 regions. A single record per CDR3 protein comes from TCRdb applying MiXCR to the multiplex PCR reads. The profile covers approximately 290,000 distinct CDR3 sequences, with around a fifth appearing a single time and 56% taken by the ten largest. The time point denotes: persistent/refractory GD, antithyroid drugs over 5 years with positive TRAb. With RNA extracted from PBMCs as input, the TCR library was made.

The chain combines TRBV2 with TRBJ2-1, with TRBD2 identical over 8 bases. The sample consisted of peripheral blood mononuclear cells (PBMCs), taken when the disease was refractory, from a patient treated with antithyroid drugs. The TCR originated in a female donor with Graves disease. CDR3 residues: CASSESGSQFF. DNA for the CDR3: TGTGCCAGCAGTGAGAGCGGGAGTCAGTTCTTC.